A selection of T cell receptor beta chains follows, all from one sample in a study of CXCR3-negative and CXCR3-positive naive CD8 T cells. TCRdb reprocessed the 5' RACE reads and stores each CDR3 protein as one record, lacking DNA. The clone table shows roughly 120,000 distinct CDR3 sequences, with the ten largest holding 0.59%. The sequencing sample was made of naive CXCR3+ CD8+ T cells from blood. Receptors were obtained from a human donor in good health. Some clones in this sample may be carry-over from other donors' samples. Each CDR3 is given with its conserved first and last residue. Fields, in order: CDR3 length, J gene, V gene, CDR3 protein.

CDR3 length: 12
J gene: TRBJ2-7
V gene: TRBV10-3
CDR3 protein: CAIRGADYEQYF

CDR3 length: 13
J gene: TRBJ1-1
V gene: TRBV19
CDR3 protein: CASSRELDTEAFF

CDR3 length: 14
J gene: TRBJ2-3
V gene: TRBV6-6
CDR3 protein: CASTSYATTDTQYF

CDR3 length: 18
J gene: TRBJ2-7
V gene: TRBV6-2/TRBV6-3
CDR3 protein: CASSYTLQGVIGSYEQYF

CDR3 length: 17
J gene: TRBJ2-3
V gene: TRBV28
CDR3 protein: CASRLLRLAGPTDTQYF

CDR3 length: 13
J gene: TRBJ2-7
V gene: TRBV7-8
CDR3 protein: CASSWGRVYEQYF

CDR3 length: 14
J gene: TRBJ2-5
V gene: TRBV28
CDR3 protein: CASSLRLMQETQYF

CDR3 length: 15
J gene: TRBJ2-1
V gene: TRBV7-2
CDR3 protein: CASSGIAGGYNEQFF

CDR3 length: 14
J gene: TRBJ1-2
V gene: TRBV6-5
CDR3 protein: CASSYSWTGWGYTF

CDR3 length: 12
J gene: TRBJ1-1
V gene: TRBV29-1
CDR3 protein: CSVPWGPTEAFF

CDR3 length: 15
J gene: TRBJ2-2
V gene: TRBV25-1
CDR3 protein: CASSGASGRSGELFF

CDR3 length: 15
J gene: TRBJ2-1
V gene: TRBV6-5
CDR3 protein: CASSQDSGALNEQFF

CDR3 length: 13
J gene: TRBJ2-7
V gene: TRBV20-1
CDR3 protein: CSAWDRISYEQYF

CDR3 length: 14
J gene: TRBJ1-5
V gene: TRBV25-1
CDR3 protein: CASVGQGGNQPQHF

CDR3 length: 17
J gene: TRBJ1-4
V gene: TRBV20-1
CDR3 protein: CSARERVEVGDDEKLFF

CDR3 length: 13
J gene: TRBJ2-2
V gene: TRBV20-1
CDR3 protein: CSAPDRNTGELFF

CDR3 length: 16
J gene: TRBJ2-2
V gene: TRBV12-5
CDR3 protein: CASGLDPGGFPGELFF

CDR3 length: 12
J gene: TRBJ2-7
V gene: TRBV12-3/TRBV12-4
CDR3 protein: CASSLDGDEQYF

CDR3 length: 16
J gene: TRBJ2-5
V gene: TRBV28
CDR3 protein: CASSLYASGNEETQYF

CDR3 length: 13
J gene: TRBJ2-3
V gene: TRBV29-1
CDR3 protein: CSAWGRGTDTQYF

CDR3 length: 14
J gene: TRBJ2-7
V gene: TRBV29-1
CDR3 protein: CSVEEDRGGYEQYF

CDR3 length: 12
J gene: TRBJ1-5
V gene: TRBV12-3/TRBV12-4
CDR3 protein: CASSRPNQPQHF

CDR3 length: 15
J gene: TRBJ1-4
V gene: TRBV12-3/TRBV12-4
CDR3 protein: CASSFLDRTNEKLFF

CDR3 length: 15
J gene: TRBJ2-3
V gene: TRBV3-2
CDR3 protein: CASKGLGGPTDTQYF

CDR3 length: 14
J gene: TRBJ1-6
V gene: TRBV18
CDR3 protein: CASSPGQTNSPLHF

CDR3 length: 14
J gene: TRBJ2-3
V gene: TRBV12-3/TRBV12-4
CDR3 protein: CASSSVSNTDTQYF

CDR3 length: 16
J gene: TRBJ1-3
V gene: TRBV4-3
CDR3 protein: CASSQDLGGYGNTIYF

CDR3 length: 18
J gene: TRBJ1-2
V gene: TRBV6-5
CDR3 protein: CASSYQSGALTANYGYTF

CDR3 length: 14
J gene: TRBJ2-7
V gene: TRBV5-6
CDR3 protein: CASNIKGARNEQYF

CDR3 length: 14
J gene: TRBJ2-3
V gene: TRBV27
CDR3 protein: CASSLKETELTQYF

CDR3 length: 15
J gene: TRBJ2-3
V gene: TRBV7-7
CDR3 protein: CASSLNPDRADTQYF

CDR3 length: 17
J gene: TRBJ2-7
V gene: TRBV7-9
CDR3 protein: CASSPLGGGQGAYEQYF

CDR3 length: 14
J gene: TRBJ1-1
V gene: TRBV11-2
CDR3 protein: CASSLTGGEGEAFF

CDR3 length: 16
J gene: TRBJ2-7
V gene: TRBV7-9
CDR3 protein: CASSPLAGGPVYEQYF

CDR3 length: 15
J gene: TRBJ2-3
V gene: TRBV7-2
CDR3 protein: CASSLEGRRADTQYF

CDR3 length: 16
J gene: TRBJ1-5
V gene: TRBV5-1
CDR3 protein: CASSPWGGPGNQPQHF

CDR3 length: 15
J gene: TRBJ2-7
V gene: TRBV27
CDR3 protein: CASSLSGGGAYEQYF

CDR3 length: 12
J gene: TRBJ1-2
V gene: TRBV6-2/TRBV6-3
CDR3 protein: CASETVGYGYTF

CDR3 length: 15
J gene: TRBJ2-7
V gene: TRBV2
CDR3 protein: CASSAGTSGFYEQYF

CDR3 length: 14
J gene: TRBJ2-7
V gene: TRBV27
CDR3 protein: CASSWTGGPYEQYF

CDR3 length: 15
J gene: TRBJ2-1
V gene: TRBV29-1
CDR3 protein: CSTMTSGSVLNEQFF

CDR3 length: 13
J gene: TRBJ2-2
V gene: TRBV7-6
CDR3 protein: CASSSLAAGELFF

CDR3 length: 14
J gene: TRBJ2-7
V gene: TRBV9
CDR3 protein: CASSTSGAGTEQYF

CDR3 length: 15
J gene: TRBJ2-7
V gene: TRBV27
CDR3 protein: CASSLSSGISYEQYF

CDR3 length: 13
J gene: TRBJ1-1
V gene: TRBV6-5
CDR3 protein: CASREEVFLEAFF

CDR3 length: 18
J gene: TRBJ2-7
V gene: TRBV23-1
CDR3 protein: CASKLGQGERPRSYEQYF

CDR3 length: 12
J gene: TRBJ1-1
V gene: TRBV29-1
CDR3 protein: CSVPGGGTEAFF

CDR3 length: 14
J gene: TRBJ2-5
V gene: TRBV7-7
CDR3 protein: CASSLEPGAETQYF

CDR3 length: 15
J gene: TRBJ1-5
V gene: TRBV12-3/TRBV12-4
CDR3 protein: CASSLPRAGNQPQHF

CDR3 length: 15
J gene: TRBJ2-7
V gene: TRBV5-1
CDR3 protein: CASSLDPGGAYEQYF

CDR3 length: 15
J gene: TRBJ2-5
V gene: TRBV6-2/TRBV6-3
CDR3 protein: CASSSGQLAQETQYF

CDR3 length: 17
J gene: TRBJ2-1
V gene: TRBV12-5
CDR3 protein: CASGLPAGTSGGNEQFF

CDR3 length: 14
J gene: TRBJ2-1
V gene: TRBV5-1
CDR3 protein: CASSLRQGAEEQFF

CDR3 length: 13
J gene: TRBJ1-1
V gene: TRBV5-6
CDR3 protein: CASNAPGSTEAFF

CDR3 length: 18
J gene: TRBJ2-6
V gene: TRBV7-2
CDR3 protein: CASSWTSGGASGANVLTF